This T cell receptor beta chain came from a study of shared clonotypes between healthy human individuals. The method was immunoSEQ multiplex PCR; TCRdb's version includes in-frame clones alone and lacks a portion of them. The sample includes roughly 650,000 clones, roughly 97% of them seen just once. Study-wide points: Larger richness was generally estimated for naive than memory subsets. The authors sampled blood alone, and tissue repertoires likely differ.

Points on this clone: Its specificity is unknown.

This TCR was recovered from a woman in her 30s in good health. Input material: naive CD4+ T cells sorted from blood. As to subset: CD45RA+ positively selected.

CDR3 residues: CASSGGIQETQYF. The CDR3 DNA reads as TGTGCCAGCAGTGGCGGGATACAAGAGACCCAGTACTTC. The chain carries TRBV28 and TRBJ2-5, with a possible D match to TRBD2 (6 bases). Trimming left V 5 bases short and J 2 bases short, with 9 bases between. The germline gives CDR1 MDHEN, CDR2 SYDVKM. This CDR3 is built from 13 residues.